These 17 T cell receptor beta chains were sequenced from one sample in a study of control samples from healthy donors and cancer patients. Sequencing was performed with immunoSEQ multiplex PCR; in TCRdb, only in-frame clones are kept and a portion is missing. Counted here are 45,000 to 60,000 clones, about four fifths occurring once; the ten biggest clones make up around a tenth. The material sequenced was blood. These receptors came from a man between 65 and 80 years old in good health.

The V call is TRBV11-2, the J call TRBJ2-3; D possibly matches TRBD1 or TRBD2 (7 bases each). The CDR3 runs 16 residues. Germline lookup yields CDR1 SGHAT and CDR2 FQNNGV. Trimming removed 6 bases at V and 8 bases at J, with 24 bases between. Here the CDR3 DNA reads TGTGCCAGCAGTGATGGGAGGGGACAGACATCTACTACGCAGTATTTT. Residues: CASSDGRGQTSTTQYF.

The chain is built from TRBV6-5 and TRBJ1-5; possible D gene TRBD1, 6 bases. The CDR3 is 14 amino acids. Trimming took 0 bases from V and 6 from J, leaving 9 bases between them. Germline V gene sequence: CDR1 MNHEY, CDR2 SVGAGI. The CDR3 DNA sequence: TGTGCCAGCAGTTACTCGGGGGGCGGTCAGCCCCAGCATTTT. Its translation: CASSYSGGGQPQHF.

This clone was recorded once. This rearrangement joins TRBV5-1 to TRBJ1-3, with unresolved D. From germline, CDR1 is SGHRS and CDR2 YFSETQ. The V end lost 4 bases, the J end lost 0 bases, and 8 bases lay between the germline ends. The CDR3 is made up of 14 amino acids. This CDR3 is CASSPGFSGNTIYF. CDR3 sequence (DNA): TGCGCCAGCAGCCCAGGCTTCTCTGGAAACACCATATATTTT.

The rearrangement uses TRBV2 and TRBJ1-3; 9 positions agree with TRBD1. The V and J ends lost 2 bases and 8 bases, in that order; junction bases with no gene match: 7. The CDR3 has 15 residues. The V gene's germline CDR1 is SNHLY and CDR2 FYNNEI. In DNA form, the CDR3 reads TGTGCCAGCAGTGAACAGGGACAGGGAGGGGACACCATATATTTT. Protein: CASSEQGQGGDTIYF. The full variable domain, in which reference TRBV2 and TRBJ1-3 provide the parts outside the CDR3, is EPEVTQTPSHQVTQMGQEVILRCVPISNHLYFYWYRQILGQKVEFLVSFYNNEISEKSEIFDDQFSVERPDGSNFTLKIRSTKLEDSAMYFCASSEQGQGGDTIYFGEGSWLTVV.

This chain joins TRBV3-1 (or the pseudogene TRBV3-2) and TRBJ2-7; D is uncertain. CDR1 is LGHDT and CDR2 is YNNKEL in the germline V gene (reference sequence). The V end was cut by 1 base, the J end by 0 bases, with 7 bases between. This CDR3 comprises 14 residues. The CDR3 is CASSQAQNSYEQYF. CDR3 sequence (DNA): TGTGCCAGCAGCCAAGCCCAGAACTCCTACGAGCAGTACTTC.

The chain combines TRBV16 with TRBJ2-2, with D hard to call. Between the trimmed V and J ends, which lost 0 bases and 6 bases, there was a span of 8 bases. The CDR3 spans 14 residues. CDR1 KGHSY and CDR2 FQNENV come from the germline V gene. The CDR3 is CASSQSSGAGELFF. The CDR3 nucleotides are TGTGCCAGCAGCCAATCAAGTGGGGCCGGGGAGCTGTTTTTT. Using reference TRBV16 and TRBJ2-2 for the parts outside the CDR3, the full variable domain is GEEVAQTPKHLVRGEGQKAKLYCAPIKGHSYVFWYQQVLKNEFKFLISFQNENVFDETGMPKERFSAKCLPNSPCSLEIQATKLEDSAVYFCASSQSSGAGELFFGEGSRLTVL.

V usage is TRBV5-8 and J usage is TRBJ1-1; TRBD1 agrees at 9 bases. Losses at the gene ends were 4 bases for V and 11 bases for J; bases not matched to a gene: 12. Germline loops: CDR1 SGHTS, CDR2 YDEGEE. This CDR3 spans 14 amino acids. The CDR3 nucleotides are TGTGCCAGCAGCAGGGGACAGGGAGGTTTGTGGGCTTTCTTT. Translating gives CASSRGQGGLWAFF.

The CDR3 coding sequence is TGCGCCAGCAGCTTGTTGGGGGCGGGCAATTCACCCCTCCACTTT. Its translation is CASSLLGAGNSPLHF. The chain employs TRBV5-1 and TRBJ1-6; TRBD1 might be the D (6 bases). The length of the CDR3 is 15 residues. V was cut by 1 base and J by 7 bases, with 12 bases left in between. CDR1 and CDR2 from the germline V gene are SGHRS and YFSETQ.

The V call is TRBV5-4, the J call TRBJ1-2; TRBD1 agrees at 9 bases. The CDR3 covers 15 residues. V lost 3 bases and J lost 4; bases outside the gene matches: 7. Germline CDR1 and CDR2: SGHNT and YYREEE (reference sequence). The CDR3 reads CASSSRDREVYGYTF. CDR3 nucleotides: TGTGCCAGCAGCTCCCGGGACAGGGAGGTCTATGGCTACACCTTC.

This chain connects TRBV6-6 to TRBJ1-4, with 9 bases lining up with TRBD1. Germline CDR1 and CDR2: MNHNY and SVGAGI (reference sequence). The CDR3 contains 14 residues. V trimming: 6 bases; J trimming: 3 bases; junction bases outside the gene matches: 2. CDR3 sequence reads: CASRGQGANEKLFF. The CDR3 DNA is TGTGCCAGCAGGGGACAGGGCGCTAATGAAAAACTGTTTTTT.

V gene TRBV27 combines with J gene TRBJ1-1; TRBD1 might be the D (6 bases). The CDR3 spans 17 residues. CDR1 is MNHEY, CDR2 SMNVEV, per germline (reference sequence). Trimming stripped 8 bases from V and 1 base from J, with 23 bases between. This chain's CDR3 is CASGGGAGGPSNTEAFF. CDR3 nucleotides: TGTGCCAGCGGGGGGGGCGCAGGAGGCCCGTCGAACACTGAAGCTTTCTTT.

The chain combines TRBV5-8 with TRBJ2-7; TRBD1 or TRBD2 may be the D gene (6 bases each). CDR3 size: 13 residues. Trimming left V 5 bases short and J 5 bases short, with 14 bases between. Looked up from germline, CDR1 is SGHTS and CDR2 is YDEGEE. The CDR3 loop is CASSLRGRDEQYF. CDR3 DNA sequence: TGTGCCAGCAGTCTTCGGGGGCGAGACGAGCAGTACTTC. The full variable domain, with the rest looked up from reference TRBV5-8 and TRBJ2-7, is EAGVTQSPTHLIKTRGQQATLRCSPISGHTSVYWYQQALGLGLQFLLWYDEGEERNRGNFPPRFSGRQFPNYSSELNVNALELEDSALYLCASSLRGRDEQYFGPGTRLTVT.

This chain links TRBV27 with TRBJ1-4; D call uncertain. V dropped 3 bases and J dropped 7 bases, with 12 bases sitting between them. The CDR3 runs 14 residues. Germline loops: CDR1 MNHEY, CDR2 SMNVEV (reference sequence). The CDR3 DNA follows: TGTGCCAGCAGTTTCGTGGGCGCGGCTGAAAAACTGTTTTTT. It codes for CASSFVGAAEKLFF.

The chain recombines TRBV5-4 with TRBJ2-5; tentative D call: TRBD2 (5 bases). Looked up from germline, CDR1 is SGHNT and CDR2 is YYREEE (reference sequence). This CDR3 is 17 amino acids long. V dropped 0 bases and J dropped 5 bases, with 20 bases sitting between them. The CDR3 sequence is CASSLGPRRGLRETQYF. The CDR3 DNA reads TGTGCCAGCAGCTTGGGCCCTAGGCGAGGGCTTAGGGAGACCCAGTACTTC.

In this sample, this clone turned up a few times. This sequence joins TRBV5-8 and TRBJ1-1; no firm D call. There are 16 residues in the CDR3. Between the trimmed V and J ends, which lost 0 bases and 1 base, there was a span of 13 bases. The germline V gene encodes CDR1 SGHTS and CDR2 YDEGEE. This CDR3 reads CASSLGQTAENTEAFF. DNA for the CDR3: TGTGCCAGCAGCTTGGGTCAGACGGCCGAGAACACTGAAGCTTTCTTT.

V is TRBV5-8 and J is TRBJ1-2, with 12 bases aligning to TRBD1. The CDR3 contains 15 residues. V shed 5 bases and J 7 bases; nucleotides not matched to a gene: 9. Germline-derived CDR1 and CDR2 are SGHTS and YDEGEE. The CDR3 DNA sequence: TGTGCCAGCAGGGGGTTGGGACAGGGGGCCGCTGGCTACACCTTC. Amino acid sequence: CASRGLGQGAAGYTF. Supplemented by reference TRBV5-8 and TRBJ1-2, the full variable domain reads EAGVTQSPTHLIKTRGQQATLRCSPISGHTSVYWYQQALGLGLQFLLWYDEGEERNRGNFPPRFSGRQFPNYSSELNVNALELEDSALYLCASRGLGQGAAGYTFGSGTRLTVV.

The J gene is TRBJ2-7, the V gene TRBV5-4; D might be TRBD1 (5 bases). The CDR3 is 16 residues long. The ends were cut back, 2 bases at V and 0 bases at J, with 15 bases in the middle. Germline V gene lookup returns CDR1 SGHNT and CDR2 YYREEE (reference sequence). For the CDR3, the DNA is TGTGCCAGCAGCTTTAATCAGGGCTTCAGCTCCTACGAGCAGTACTTC. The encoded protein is CASSFNQGFSSYEQYF.